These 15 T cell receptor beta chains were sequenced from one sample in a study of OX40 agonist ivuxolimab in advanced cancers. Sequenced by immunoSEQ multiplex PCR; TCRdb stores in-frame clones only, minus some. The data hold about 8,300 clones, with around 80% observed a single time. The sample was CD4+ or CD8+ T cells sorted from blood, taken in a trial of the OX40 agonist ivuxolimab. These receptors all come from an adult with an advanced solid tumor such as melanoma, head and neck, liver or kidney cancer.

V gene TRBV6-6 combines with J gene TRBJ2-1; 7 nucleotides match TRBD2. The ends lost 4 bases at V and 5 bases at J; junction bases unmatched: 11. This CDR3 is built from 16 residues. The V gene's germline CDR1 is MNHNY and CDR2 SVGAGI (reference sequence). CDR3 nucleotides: TGTGCCAGCAGTTTAGTCCCAGCGGGGCCAAACAATGAGCAGTTCTTC. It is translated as CASSLVPAGPNNEQFF.

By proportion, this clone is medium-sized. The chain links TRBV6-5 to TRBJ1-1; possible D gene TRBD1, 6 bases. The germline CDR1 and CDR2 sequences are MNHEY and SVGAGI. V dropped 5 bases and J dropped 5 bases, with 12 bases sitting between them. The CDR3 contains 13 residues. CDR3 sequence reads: CASSPQGWTEAFF. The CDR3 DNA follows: TGTGCCAGCAGTCCACAGGGATGGACTGAAGCTTTCTTT.

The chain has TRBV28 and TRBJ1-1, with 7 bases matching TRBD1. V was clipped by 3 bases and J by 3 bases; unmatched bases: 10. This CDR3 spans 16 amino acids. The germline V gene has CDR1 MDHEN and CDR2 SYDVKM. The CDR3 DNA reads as TGTGCCAGCAGTTTCCCCCTCAGGGGGGGGGACACTGAAGCTTTCTTT. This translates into CASSFPLRGGDTEAFF.

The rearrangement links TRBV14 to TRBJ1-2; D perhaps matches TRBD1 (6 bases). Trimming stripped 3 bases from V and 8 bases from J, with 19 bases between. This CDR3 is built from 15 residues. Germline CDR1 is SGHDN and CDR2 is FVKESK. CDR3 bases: TGTGCCAGCAGCCACGAGGCCCAGGGGATACAGGGCTACACCTTC. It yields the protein CASSHEAQGIQGYTF.

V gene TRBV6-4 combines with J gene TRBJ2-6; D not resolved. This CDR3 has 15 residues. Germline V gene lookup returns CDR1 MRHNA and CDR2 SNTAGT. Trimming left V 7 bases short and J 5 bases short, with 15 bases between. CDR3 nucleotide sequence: TGTGCCAGCACCCCAGACTTCTGGAGGGCCAACGTCCTGACTTTC. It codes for CASTPDFWRANVLTF.

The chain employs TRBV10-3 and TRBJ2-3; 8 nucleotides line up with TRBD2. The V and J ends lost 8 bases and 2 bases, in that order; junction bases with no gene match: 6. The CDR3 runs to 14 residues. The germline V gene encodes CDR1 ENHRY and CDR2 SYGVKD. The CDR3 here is CAIAAGVPTDTQYF. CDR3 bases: TGTGCCATCGCAGCGGGGGTCCCCACAGATACGCAGTATTTT.

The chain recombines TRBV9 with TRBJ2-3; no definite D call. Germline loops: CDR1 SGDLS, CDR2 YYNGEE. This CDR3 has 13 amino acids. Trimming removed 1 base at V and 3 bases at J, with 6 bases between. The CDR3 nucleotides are TGTGCCAGCAGCGTATCCATAACAGATACGCAGTATTTT. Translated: CASSVSITDTQYF. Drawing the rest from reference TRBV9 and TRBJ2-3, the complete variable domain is DSGVTQTPKHLITATGQRVTLRCSPRSGDLSVYWYQQSLDQGLQFLIQYYNGEERAKGNILERFSAQQFPDLHSELNLSSLELGDSALYFCASSVSITDTQYFGPGTRLTVL.

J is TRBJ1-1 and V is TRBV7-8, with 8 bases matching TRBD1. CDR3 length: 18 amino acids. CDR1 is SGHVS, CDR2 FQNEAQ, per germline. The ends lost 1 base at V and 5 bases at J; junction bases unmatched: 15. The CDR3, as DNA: TGTGCCAGCAGCTTAGAGACAGGGGTGGCCATGAGAGGAACTGAAGCTTTCTTT. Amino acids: CASSLETGVAMRGTEAFF.

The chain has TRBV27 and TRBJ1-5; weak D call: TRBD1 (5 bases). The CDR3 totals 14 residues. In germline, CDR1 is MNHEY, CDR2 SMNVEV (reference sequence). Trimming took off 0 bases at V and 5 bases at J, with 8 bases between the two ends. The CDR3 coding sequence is TGTGCCAGCAGTTTATCCCAGGGTTATCAGCCCCAGCATTTT. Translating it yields CASSLSQGYQPQHF.

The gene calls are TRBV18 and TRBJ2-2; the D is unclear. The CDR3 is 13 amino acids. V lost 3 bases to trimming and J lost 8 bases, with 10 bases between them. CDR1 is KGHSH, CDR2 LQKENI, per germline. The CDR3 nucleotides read TGTGCCAGCTCACCTCCCGGCTTTGGGGAGCTGTTTTTT. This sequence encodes CASSPPGFGELFF.

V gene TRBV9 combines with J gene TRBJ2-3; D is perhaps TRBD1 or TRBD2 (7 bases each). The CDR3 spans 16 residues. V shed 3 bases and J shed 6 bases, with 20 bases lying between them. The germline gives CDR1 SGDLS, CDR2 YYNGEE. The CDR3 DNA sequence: TGTGCCAGCAGCGCCAGGGGGGGGCCTTGGGCGGATACGCAGTATTTT. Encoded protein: CASSARGGPWADTQYF.

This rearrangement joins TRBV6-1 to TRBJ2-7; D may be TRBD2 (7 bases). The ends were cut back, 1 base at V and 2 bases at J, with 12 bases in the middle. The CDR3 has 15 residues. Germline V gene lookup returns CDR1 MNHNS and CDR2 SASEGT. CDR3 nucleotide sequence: TGTGCCAGCAGTGAAGGAAAGGGGGGGCCCTACGAGCAGTACTTC. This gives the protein CASSEGKGGPYEQYF.

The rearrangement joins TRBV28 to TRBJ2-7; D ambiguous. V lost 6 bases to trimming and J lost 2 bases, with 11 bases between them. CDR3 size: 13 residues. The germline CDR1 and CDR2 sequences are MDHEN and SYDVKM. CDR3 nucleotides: TGTGCCAGCAGGGATGTTGCCGCCTACGAGCAGTACTTC. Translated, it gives CASRDVAAYEQYF.

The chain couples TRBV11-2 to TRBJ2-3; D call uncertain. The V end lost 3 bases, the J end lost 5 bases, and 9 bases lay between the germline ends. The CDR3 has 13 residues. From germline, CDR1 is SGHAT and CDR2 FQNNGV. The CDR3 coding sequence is TGTGCCAGCAGCTTTACCCGTGGAGATACGCAGTATTTT. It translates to CASSFTRGDTQYF.

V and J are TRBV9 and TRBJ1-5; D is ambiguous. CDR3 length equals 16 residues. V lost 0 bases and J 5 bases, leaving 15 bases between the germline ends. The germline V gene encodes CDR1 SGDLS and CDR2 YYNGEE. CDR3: CASSVGGVWGDQPQHF. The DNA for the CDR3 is TGTGCCAGCAGCGTAGGCGGTGTATGGGGAGATCAGCCCCAGCATTTT.